This T cell receptor (beta chain) was found in a study of blood T cells in healthy people across ages. Germline loops: CDR1 WSHSY, CDR2 SAAADI. The CDR3 consists of 14 residues. The junction had 5 bases not matched to a gene; V was cut back by 2 bases and J by 4 bases. Details on this clonotype: Its antigen remains unidentified.

Study results and limitations: In the absence of known donor CMV status, changes in expanded clonotypes were possibly confounded.

Primed by a sample-barcoded 5' primer and a J-beta primer mix, a second PCR proceeded for about 6 to 12 cycles. TCRdb fed the 5' RACE reads into MiXCR, producing one record per CDR3 protein. The repertoire has 1.2 million to 1.5 million distinct CDR3 sequences, 42% of them found once; the top ten carry roughly 7.7%. The specimen was blood. The receptor's source is a woman under 30 in good health. The gene calls are TRBV10-2 and TRBJ2-7, with 7 bases that match TRBD2. The CDR3 region has the DNA TGCGCCAGCAGTGAGGGCGGGAGTGATTACGAGCAGTACTTC. It yields the protein CASSEGGSDYEQYF.